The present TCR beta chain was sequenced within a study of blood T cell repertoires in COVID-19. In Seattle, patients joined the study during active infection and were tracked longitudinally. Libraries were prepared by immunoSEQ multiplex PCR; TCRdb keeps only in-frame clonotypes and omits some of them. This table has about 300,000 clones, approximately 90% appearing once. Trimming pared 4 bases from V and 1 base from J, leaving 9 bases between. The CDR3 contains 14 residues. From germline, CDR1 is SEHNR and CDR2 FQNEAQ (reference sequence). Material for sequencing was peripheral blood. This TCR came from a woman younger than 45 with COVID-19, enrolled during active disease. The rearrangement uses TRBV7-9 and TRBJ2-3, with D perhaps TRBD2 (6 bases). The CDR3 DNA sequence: TGTGCCAGCAGCTCATCGGGAGGCACAGATACGCAGTATTTT. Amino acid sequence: CASSSSGGTDTQYF.